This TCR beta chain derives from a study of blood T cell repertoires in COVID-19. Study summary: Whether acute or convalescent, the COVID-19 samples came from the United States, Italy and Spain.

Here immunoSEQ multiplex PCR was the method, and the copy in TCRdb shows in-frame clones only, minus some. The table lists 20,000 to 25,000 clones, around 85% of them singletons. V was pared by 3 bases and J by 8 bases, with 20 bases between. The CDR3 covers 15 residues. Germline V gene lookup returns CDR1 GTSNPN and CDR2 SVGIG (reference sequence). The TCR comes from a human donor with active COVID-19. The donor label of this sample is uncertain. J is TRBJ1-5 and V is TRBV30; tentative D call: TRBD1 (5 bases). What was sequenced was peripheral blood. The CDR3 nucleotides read TGTGCCTGGAGCCCTCGGGGGAGGGCCGGTGAGCCCCAGCATTTT. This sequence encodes CAWSPRGRAGEPQHF.